This section outlines one T cell receptor beta chain sequence together with its context. Antigen: not known. This record comes from a study of T cell repertoires in cytomegalovirus infection. Study summary: Public signatures in TCR beta pointed to CMV infection and matching HLA type.

The CDR3 runs 13 residues. V dropped 6 bases and J dropped 7; count of bases not matched to a gene: 8. CDR1 and CDR2 (germline): DFQATT, SNEGSKA (reference sequence). Study-wide results and limits: Using cumulative public TCR beta family frequency, the authors identified those who carried CMV together with the relevant HLA.

TCRdb passed the reads through MiXCR, listing each CDR3 protein once. The data show more than 45,000 distinct CDR3 sequences, 33% seen once. This clonotype was obtained from a human donor in good health (CMV status not recorded). Some clones in this sample may be carry-over from other donors' samples. The chain links TRBV20-1 to TRBJ1-2; 10 bases map to TRBD1. Sequenced material: PBMCs, sequenced either directly or after in vitro stimulation (not recorded which). The CDR3 here is CSAWTGGVGGYTF. CDR3 nucleotides: TGCAGTGCCTGGACAGGGGGGGTCGGTGGCTACACCTTC.